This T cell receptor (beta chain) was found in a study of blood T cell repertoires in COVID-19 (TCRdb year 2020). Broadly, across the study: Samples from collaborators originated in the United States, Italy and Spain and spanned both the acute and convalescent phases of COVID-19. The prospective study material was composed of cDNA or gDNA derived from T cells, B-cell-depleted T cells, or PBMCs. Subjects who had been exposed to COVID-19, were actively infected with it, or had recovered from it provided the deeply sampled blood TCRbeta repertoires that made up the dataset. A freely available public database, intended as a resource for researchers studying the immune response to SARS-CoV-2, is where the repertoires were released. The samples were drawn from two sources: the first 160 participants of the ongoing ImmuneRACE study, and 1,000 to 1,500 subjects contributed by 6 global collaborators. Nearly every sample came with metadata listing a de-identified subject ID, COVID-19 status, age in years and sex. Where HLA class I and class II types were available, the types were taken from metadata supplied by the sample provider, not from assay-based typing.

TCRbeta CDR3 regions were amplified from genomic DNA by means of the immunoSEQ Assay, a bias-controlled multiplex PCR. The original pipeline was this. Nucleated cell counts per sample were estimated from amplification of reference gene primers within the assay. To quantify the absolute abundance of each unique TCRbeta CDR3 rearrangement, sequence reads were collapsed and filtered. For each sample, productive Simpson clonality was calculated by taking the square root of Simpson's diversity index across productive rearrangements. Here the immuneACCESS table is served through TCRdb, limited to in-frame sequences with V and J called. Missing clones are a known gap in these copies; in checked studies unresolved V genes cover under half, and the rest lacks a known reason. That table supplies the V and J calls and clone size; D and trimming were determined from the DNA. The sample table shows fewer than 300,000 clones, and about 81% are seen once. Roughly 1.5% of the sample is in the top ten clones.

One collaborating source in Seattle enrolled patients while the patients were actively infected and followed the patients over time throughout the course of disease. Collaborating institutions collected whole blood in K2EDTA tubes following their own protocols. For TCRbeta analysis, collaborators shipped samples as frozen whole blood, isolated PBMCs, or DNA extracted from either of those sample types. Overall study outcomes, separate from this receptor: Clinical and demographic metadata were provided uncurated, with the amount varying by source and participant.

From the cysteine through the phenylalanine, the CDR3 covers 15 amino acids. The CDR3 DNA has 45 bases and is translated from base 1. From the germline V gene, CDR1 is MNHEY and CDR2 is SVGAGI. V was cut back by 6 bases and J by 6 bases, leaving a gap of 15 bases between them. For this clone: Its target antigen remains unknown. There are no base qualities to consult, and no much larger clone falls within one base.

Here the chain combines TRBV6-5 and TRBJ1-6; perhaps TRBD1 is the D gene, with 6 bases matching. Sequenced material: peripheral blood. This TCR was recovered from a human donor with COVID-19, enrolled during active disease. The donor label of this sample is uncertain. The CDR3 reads CASSDGTPFNSPLHF. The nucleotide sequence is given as TGTGCCAGCAGCGACGGGACACCGTTTAATTCACCCCTCCACTTT.